This T cell receptor beta chain was obtained from a study of a mutant IDH1 vaccine in newly diagnosed glioma. The overall study: Patients under treatment included about 60% males and 37.5% females and had a mean age of about 37 years. Pretreatment consisted of radiotherapy, temozolomide, or both, with most receiving both.

Notes on this clone: The antigen is undetermined.

Measured with immunoSEQ multiplex PCR; TCRdb has only the in-frame clones, and not every one. The data hold about 30,000 clones, with around 91% observed a single time. Time point indicated: week 11, during vaccination. Every vaccination contained 300 ug of the mutant IDH1 20-mer peptide and was paired with topical imiquimod. Study findings and constraints: Among top peripheral T cell clonotypes, changes seemed unrelated to pseudoprogression.

Here the sequenced sample was PBMCs, taken from a glioma patient whose treatment included an IDH1 peptide vaccine. The clonotype was recovered from a man younger than 35 with glioma.

The CDR3 loop is CASSSDRGRGDTQYF. The CDR3 DNA follows: TGTGCCAGCAGTTCGGACAGGGGGCGCGGAGATACGCAGTATTTT. The chain employs TRBV6-5 and TRBJ2-3; 11 positions agree with TRBD1. Looked up from germline, CDR1 is MNHEY and CDR2 is SVGAGI. The CDR3 sequence is 15 residues long. The V segment lost 4 bases and the J segment 5 bases; nucleotides outside the gene matches: 5.